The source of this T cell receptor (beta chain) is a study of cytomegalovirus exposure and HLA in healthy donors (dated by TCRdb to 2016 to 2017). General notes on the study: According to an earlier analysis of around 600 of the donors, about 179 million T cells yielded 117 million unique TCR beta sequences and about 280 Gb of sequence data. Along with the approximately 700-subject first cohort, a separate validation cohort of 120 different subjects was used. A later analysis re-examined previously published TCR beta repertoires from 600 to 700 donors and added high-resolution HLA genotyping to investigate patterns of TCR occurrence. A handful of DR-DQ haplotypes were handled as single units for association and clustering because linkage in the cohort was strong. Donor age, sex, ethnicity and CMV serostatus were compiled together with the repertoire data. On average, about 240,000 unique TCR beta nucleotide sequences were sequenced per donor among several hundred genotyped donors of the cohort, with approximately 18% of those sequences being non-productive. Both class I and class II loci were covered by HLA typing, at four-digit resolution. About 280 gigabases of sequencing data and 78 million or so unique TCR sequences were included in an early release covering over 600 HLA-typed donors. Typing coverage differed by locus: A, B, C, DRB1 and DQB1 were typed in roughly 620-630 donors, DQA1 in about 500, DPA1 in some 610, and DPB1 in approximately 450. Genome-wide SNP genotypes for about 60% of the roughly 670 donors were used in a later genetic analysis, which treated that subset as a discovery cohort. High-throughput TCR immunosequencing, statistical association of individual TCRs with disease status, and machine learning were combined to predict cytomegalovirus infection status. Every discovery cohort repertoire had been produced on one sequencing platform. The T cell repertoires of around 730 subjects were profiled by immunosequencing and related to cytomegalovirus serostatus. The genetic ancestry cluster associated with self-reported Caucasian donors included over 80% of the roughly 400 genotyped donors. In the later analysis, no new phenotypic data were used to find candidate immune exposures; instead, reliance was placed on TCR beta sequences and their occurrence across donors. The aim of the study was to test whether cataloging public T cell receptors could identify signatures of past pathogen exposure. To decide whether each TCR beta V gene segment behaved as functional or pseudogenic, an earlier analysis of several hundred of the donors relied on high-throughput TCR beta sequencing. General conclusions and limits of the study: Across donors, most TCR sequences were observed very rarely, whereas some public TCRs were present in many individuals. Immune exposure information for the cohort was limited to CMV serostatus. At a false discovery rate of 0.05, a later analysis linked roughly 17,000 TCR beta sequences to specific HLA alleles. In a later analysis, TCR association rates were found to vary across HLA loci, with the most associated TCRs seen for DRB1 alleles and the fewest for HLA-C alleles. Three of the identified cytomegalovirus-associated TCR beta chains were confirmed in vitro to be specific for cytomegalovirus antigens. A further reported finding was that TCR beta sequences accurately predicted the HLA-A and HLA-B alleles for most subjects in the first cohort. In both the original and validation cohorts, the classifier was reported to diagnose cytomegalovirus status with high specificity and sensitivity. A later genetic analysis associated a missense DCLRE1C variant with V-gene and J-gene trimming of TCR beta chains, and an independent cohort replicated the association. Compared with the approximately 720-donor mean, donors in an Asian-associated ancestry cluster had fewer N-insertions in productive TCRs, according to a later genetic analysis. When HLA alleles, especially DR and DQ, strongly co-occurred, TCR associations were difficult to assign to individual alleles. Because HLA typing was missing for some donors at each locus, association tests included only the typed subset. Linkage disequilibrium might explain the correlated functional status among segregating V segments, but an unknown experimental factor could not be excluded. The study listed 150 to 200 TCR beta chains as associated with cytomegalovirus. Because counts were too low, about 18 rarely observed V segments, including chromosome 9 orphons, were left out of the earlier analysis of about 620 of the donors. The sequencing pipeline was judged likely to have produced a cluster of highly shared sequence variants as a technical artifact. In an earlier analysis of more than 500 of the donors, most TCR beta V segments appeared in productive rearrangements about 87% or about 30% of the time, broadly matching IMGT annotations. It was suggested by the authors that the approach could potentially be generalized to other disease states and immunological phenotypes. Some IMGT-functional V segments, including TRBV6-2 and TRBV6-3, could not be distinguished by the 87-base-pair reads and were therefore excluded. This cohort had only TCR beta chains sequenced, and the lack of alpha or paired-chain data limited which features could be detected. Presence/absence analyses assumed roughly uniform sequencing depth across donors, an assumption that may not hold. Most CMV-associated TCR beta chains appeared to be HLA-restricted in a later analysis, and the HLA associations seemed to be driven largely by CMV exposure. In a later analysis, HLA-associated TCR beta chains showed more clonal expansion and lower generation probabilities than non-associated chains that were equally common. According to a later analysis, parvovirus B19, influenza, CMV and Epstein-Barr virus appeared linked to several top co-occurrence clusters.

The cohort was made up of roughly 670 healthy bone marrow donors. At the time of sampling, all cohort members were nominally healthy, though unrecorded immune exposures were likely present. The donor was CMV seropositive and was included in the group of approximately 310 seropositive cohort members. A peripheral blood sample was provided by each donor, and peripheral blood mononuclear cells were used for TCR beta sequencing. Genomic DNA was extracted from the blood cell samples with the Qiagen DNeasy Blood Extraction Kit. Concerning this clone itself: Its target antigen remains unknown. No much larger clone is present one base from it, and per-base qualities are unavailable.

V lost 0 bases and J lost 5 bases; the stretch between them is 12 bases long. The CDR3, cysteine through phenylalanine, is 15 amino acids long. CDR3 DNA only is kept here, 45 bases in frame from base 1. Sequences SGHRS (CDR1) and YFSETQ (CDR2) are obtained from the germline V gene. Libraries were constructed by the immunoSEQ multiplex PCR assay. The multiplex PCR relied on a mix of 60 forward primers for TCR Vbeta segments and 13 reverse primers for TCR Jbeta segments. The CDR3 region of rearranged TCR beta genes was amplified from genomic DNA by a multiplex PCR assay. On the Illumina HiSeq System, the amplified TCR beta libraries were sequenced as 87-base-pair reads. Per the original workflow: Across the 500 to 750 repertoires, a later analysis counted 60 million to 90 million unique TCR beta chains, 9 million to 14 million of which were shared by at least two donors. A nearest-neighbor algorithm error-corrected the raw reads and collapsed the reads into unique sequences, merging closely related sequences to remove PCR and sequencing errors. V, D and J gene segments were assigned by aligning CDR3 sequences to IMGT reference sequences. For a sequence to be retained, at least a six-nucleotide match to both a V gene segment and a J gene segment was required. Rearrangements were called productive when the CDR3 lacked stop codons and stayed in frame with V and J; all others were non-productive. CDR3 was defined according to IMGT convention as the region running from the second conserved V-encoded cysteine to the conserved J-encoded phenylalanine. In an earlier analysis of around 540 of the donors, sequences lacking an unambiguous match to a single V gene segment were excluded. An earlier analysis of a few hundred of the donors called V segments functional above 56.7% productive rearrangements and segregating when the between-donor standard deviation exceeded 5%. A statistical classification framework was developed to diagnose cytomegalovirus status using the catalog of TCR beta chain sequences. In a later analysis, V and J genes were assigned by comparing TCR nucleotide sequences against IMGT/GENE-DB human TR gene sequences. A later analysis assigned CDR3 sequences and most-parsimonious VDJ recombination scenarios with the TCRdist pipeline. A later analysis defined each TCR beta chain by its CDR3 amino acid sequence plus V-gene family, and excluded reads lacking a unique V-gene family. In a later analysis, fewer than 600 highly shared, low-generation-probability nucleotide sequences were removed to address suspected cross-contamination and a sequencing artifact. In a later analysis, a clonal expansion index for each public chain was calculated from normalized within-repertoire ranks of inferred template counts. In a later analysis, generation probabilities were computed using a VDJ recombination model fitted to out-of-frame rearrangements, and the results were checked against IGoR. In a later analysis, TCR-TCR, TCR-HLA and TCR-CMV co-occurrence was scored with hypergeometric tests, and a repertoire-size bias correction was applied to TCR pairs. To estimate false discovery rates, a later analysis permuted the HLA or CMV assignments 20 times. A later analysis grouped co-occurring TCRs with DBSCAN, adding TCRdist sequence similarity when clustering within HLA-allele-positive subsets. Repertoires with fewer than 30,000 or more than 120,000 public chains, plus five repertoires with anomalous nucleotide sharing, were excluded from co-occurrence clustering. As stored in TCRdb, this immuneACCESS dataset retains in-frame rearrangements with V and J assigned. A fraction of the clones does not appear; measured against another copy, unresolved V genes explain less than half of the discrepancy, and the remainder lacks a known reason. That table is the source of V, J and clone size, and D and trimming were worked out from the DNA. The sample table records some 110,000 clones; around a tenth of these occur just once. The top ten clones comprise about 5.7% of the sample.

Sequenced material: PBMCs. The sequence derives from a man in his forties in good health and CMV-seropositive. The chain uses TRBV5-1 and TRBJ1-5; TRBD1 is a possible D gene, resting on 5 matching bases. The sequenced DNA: TGCGCCAGCAGCTTGGGAACGGACACCCATCAGCCCCAGCATTTT. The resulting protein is CASSLGTDTHQPQHF.